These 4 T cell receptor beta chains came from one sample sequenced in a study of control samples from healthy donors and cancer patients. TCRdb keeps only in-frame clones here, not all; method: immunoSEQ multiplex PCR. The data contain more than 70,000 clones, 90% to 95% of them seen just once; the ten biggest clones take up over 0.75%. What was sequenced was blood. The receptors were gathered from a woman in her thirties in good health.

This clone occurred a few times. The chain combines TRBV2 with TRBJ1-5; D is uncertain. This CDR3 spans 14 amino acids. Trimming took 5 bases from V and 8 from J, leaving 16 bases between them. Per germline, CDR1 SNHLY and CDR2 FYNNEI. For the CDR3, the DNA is TGTGCCAGCAGTTCCTCAGGTTGGGGAGAGCCCCAGCATTTT. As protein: CASSSSGWGEPQHF.

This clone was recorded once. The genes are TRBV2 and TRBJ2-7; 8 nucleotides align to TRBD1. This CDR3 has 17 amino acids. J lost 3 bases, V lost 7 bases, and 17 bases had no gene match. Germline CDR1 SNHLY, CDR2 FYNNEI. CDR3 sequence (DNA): TGTGCCAGCAATCTCCTTCTGACAGGGGACCTCGTCTACGAGCAGTACTTC. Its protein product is CASNLLLTGDLVYEQYF.

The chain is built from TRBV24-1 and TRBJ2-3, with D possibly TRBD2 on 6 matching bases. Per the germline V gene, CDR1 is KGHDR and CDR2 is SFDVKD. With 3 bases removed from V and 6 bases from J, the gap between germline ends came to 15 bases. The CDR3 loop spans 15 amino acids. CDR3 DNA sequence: TGTGCCACCAGTGATGCCGGGACTGGTCCTGATACGCAGTATTTT. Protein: CATSDAGTGPDTQYF.

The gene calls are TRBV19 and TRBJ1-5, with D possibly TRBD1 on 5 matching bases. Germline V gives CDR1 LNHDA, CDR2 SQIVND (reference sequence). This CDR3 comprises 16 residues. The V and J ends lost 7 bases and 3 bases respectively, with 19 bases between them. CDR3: CASTARTRDPNQPQHF. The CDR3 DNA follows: TGTGCCAGTACCGCGAGGACCAGGGATCCCAATCAGCCCCAGCATTTT.